This T cell receptor (beta chain) was found in a study of T cell responses to AZD1222 COVID-19 vaccine. Clones were read by immunoSEQ multiplex PCR, and TCRdb kept only the in-frame ones, dropping some. The sample carries roughly 70,000 clones, 70% to 80% recorded once. CDR3 length: 12 residues. Per germline, CDR1 SNHLY and CDR2 FYNNEI. Trimming took off 7 bases at V and 5 bases at J, with 11 bases between the two ends. The sequencing used peripheral blood, collected on day 0 of MenACWY control vaccination. The chain employs TRBV2 and TRBJ1-1; tentatively, D is TRBD1 (6 bases). This clonotype was sampled from an adult in good health. Here the CDR3 DNA reads TGTGCCAGCATCATACAGGGTACTGAAGCTTTCTTT. It codes for CASIIQGTEAFF.